This passage covers 19 T cell receptor beta chains from one sample sequenced in a study of T-cell memory formation after mild COVID-19 (dated by TCRdb to 2020 to 2022). Library method: 5' RACE. The sequencer was an Illumina NovaSeq 6000. In TCRdb, the public reads were trimmed at Q25 with fastp and aligned with MiXCR, with productive beta chains retained. One record per CDR3 amino acid sequence lists the most common genes and DNA. This sample comprises roughly 200,000 distinct CDR3 sequences, approximately 16% of them detected only once. The ten largest clones represent 2% to 2.5% of the sample. Sequencing was performed on PBMCs or a T cell subset sorted from them (not recorded which). The receptors come from an adult woman who had mild COVID-19 (a few samples of this study predate the infection). The sample titles of this study are shuffled in the database, so cell type and time point are left out; the donor was told from shared clones.

The gene calls are TRBV5-1 and TRBJ2-1; 13 bases fit TRBD2. V lost 6 bases and J lost 7; bases outside the gene matches: 10. The CDR3 length is 16 residues. CDR1 is SGHRS and CDR2 is YFSETQ in the germline V gene. The CDR3 here is CASKPGLAGSGNEQFF. Here the CDR3 DNA reads TGCGCCAGCAAACCGGGACTAGCGGGAAGTGGGAATGAGCAGTTCTTC.

This clonotype was counted a few times. V is TRBV12-3 or TRBV12-4 and J is TRBJ2-2; 9 positions match TRBD1. The CDR3 consists of 15 residues. V shed 2 bases and J 5 bases; nucleotides not matched to a gene: 3. CDR3 in DNA: TGTGCCAGCAGTTTAAGGACAGGGGCTACCGGGGAGCTGTTTTTT. Translation: CASSLRTGATGELFF.

This clonotype was counted between two and nine times. The J gene is TRBJ2-5, the V gene TRBV5-6; no reliable D call. The ends were cut back, 1 base at V and 4 bases at J, with 11 bases in the middle. The CDR3 has 14 amino acids. Germline V CDR1 and CDR2: SGHDT, YYEEEE. The CDR3 DNA reads TGTGCCAGCAGCTTGCGCCTCAGTTTAGAGACCCAGTACTTC. Its translation: CASSLRLSLETQYF.

In its sample, this clonotype was seen once. V and J are TRBV18 and TRBJ1-2; tentatively, D is TRBD1 (5 bases). Deletions cut 2 bases from V and 9 bases from J, with 13 bases between. This CDR3 contains 13 residues. CDR1 and CDR2 (germline): KGHSH, LQKENI. The CDR3 DNA sequence: TGTGCCAGCTCACCAGCAGGGCGGATTAGCTACACCTTC. It specifies CASSPAGRISYTF.

This chain joins TRBV6-1 and TRBJ1-2; 8 positions match TRBD1. Germline CDR1 MNHNS, CDR2 SASEGT. The CDR3 extends over 15 amino acids. Trimming removed 1 base from V and 7 bases from J; junction bases left unmatched: 8. CDR3 nucleotides: TGTGCCAGCAGTGAAGGATTGACAGGGGTTACTGGCTACACCTTC. As protein: CASSEGLTGVTGYTF.

This clonotype was picked up many times. The chain recombines TRBV18 with TRBJ1-2; 9 nucleotides line up with TRBD1. CDR1 KGHSH and CDR2 LQKENI come from the germline V gene. The CDR3 loop spans 13 amino acids. Trimming cost V 3 bases and J 5 bases; bases outside gene matches: 1. The DNA of the CDR3 is TGTGCCAGCTCACCTGGGACAGGGTATGGCTACACCTTC. Its translation is CASSPGTGYGYTF. Complete variable domain (other parts from reference TRBV18 and TRBJ1-2): NAGVMQNPRHLVRRRGQEARLRCSPMKGHSHVYWYRQLPEEGLKFMVYLQKENIIDESGMPKERFSAEFPKEGPSILRIQQVVRGDSAAYFCASSPGTGYGYTFGSGTRLTVV.

This clonotype was counted between two and nine times. J is TRBJ2-2 and V is TRBV27; D could derive from TRBD1 or TRBD2 (5 bases each). Germline values: CDR1 MNHEY, CDR2 SMNVEV (reference sequence). CDR3 length equals 15 residues. V lost 2 bases and J 4 bases, leaving 11 bases between the germline ends. CDR3 residues: CASSLGTVGTGELFF. The CDR3 bases are TGTGCCAGCAGTTTAGGGACGGTGGGCACCGGGGAGCTGTTTTTT.

This clonotype was seen only a few times. The V gene is TRBV20-1, the J gene TRBJ2-5; TRBD2 agrees at 7 bases. The CDR3 has 12 residues. Germline trimming cut 7 bases from V and 4 bases from J; bases unmatched to any gene: 6. The germline V gene encodes CDR1 DFQATT and CDR2 SNEGSKA (reference sequence). The CDR3 loop reads CSGRGGRETQYF. CDR3 DNA sequence: TGCAGTGGGCGGGGAGGGAGAGAGACCCAGTACTTC.

The chain uses TRBV29-1 and TRBJ2-7; D is ambiguous. CDR1 SQVTM and CDR2 ANQGSEA come from the germline V gene. This CDR3 spans 11 amino acids. Trimming removed 6 bases from V and 3 bases from J, with 9 bases in between. The CDR3 is CSVLTLYEQYF. The CDR3 DNA sequence: TGCAGCGTACTGACCCTCTACGAGCAGTACTTC.

This clonotype was counted a few times. V and J are TRBV24-1 and TRBJ2-3; 7 positions match TRBD1. The CDR3 totals 17 residues. Germline CDR1 reads KGHDR; CDR2 reads SFDVKD. V lost 2 bases and J lost 1; bases outside the gene matches: 8. The CDR3 DNA is TGTGCCACCAGTGATTCGAGACAGGGCCTTCGCACAGATACGCAGTATTTT. This sequence encodes CATSDSRQGLRTDTQYF.

As DNA, the CDR3 is TGTGCCAGCAGCAAGCAAGGCCCGGGACTACACCACAATGAGCAGTTCTTC. The encoded protein is CASSKQGPGLHHNEQFF. The chain combines TRBV21-1 with TRBJ2-1; the table's D call, TRBD2, was not checked against the DNA. TRBV21-1 is reported as a pseudogene. This CDR3 spans 17 amino acids.

The chain has TRBV28 and TRBJ2-3; D may correspond to TRBD1 or TRBD2 (5 bases each). CDR3 length: 13 residues. V dropped 6 bases and J dropped 6 bases, with 13 bases sitting between them. Germline V CDR1 and CDR2: MDHEN, SYDVKM. Here the CDR3 DNA reads TGTGCCAGCAGCGGGGACCCGCCCGATACGCAGTATTTT. Translating it yields CASSGDPPDTQYF.

The chain combines TRBV3-1 with TRBJ2-6; D gene ambiguous. The CDR3 is made up of 14 amino acids. Germline CDR1 LGHDT, CDR2 YNNKEL (reference sequence). V lost 3 bases and J lost 2, with 5 bases in between. CDR3 sequence reads: CASSHQTGANVLTF. The CDR3 coding sequence is TGTGCCAGCAGCCATCAGACTGGGGCCAACGTCCTGACTTTC.

This clonotype was detected a few times. The rearrangement joins TRBV7-9 to TRBJ2-3, with a possible D match to TRBD2 (5 bases). CDR3 length: 16 residues. Germline loops: CDR1 SEHNR, CDR2 FQNEAQ (reference sequence). The V and J ends lost 6 bases and 3 bases respectively, with 19 bases between them. Here the CDR3 DNA reads TGTGCCAGCAGTCTACTTAGAGGGAAGGTAACAGATACGCAGTATTTT. As protein: CASSLLRGKVTDTQYF. The complete variable domain, with remaining parts taken from reference TRBV7-9 and TRBJ2-3, reads DTGVSQNPRHKITKRGQNVTFRCDPISEHNRLYWYRQTLGQGPEFLTYFQNEAQLEKSRLLSDRFSAERPKGSFSTLEIQRTEQGDSAMYLCASSLLRGKVTDTQYFGPGTRLTVL.

This clonotype was observed a few times. The chain joins TRBV7-3 to TRBJ2-2, with 10 bases that match TRBD2. After removal of 0 bases from V and 5 bases from J, the junction contained 3 bases not matched to a gene. Germline V CDR1 and CDR2: SGHTA, FQGTGA. The CDR3 has 16 amino acids. CDR3 loop: CASSLTGLASTGELFF. The CDR3 bases are TGTGCCAGCAGCTTAACGGGACTAGCGAGTACCGGGGAGCTGTTTTTT.

The chain recombines TRBV6-5 with TRBJ1-6; 8 bases fit TRBD1. Germline CDR1 and CDR2: MNHEY and SVGAGI. There are 15 residues in the CDR3. The V segment lost 5 bases and the J segment 8 bases; nucleotides outside the gene matches: 8. The CDR3 reads CASSERTGLYSPLHF. DNA of the CDR3: TGTGCCAGCAGTGAGAGGACAGGGTTATATTCACCCCTCCACTTT.

This clonotype was counted only a few times. The chain combines TRBV5-1 with TRBJ2-5; D might be TRBD1 or TRBD2, each matching 8 bases. Germline assignment: CDR1 SGHRS and CDR2 YFSETQ. The CDR3 has 16 amino acids. Between the trimmed V and J ends, which lost 3 bases and 3 bases, there was a span of 18 bases. The DNA for the CDR3 is TGCGCCAGCAGCTCGGGGATAGCGGGACAGGAAGAGACCCAGTACTTC. Translating gives CASSSGIAGQEETQYF.

The V and J genes are TRBV15 and TRBJ2-1; 10 positions agree with TRBD2. The CDR3 covers 18 residues. The germline V gene encodes CDR1 LNHNV and CDR2 YYDKDF (reference sequence). Germline trimming cut 0 bases from V and 2 bases from J; bases unmatched to any gene: 7. CDR3: CATSRDVQLAGAYNEQFF. For the CDR3, the DNA is TGTGCCACCAGCAGAGATGTCCAGCTAGCGGGGGCCTACAATGAGCAGTTCTTC.

There are a few counts of this clonotype. V is TRBV4-3 and J is TRBJ2-2; TRBD1 might be the D (6 bases). CDR1 is LGHNA and CDR2 is YSLEER in the germline V gene. Trimming removed 4 bases from V and 3 bases from J, with 21 bases in between. This CDR3 is built from 18 residues. The chain's CDR3 is CASSLLYAGTTDTGELFF. CDR3 nucleotides: TGCGCCAGCAGCCTTCTCTATGCCGGGACAACGGACACCGGGGAGCTGTTTTTT.